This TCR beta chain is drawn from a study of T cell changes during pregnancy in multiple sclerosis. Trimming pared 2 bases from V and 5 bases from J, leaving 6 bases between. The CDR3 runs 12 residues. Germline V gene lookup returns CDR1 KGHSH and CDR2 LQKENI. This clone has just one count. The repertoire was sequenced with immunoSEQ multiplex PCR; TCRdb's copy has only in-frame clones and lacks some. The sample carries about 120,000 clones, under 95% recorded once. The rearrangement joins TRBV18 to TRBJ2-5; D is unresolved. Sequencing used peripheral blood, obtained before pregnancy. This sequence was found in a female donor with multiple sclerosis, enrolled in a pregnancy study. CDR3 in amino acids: CASSPVLETQYF. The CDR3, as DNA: TGTGCCAGCTCACCAGTCCTCGAGACCCAGTACTTC.